Sequencing of this T cell receptor (beta chain) was carried out in a study of identical twins. A universal primer site arose from template switching, and cDNA bore unique molecular identifiers. TCRdb passed the 5' RACE reads through MiXCR, listing each CDR3 protein once. The sample carries 690,000 or so distinct CDR3 sequences, around 6.1% recorded once. CDR1 and CDR2 from the germline V gene are MNHEY and SVGAGI. V lost 7 bases and J lost 2, with 5 bases in between. This CDR3 comprises 11 residues. All donors were healthy, and all were Caucasian. This clonotype was found many times. The receptor was derived from a man younger than 35 in good health. The sample comprised naive T cells sorted from blood. This chain joins TRBV6-5 and TRBJ2-5; D is uncertain. DNA for the CDR3: TGTGCCAGCAAGAGGCAAGAGACCCAGTACTTC. Translating gives CASKRQETQYF.